This T cell receptor beta chain was recovered during a study of regulatory T cells in long-lasting Graves disease. Overall study results and limits: Analysis covered peripheral blood alone, not thyroid tissue. The number of shared public clonotypes was higher in persistent patients (approximately 3,000) than new patients (966).

Time point defined: persistent/refractory GD, antithyroid drugs over 5 years with positive TRAb. RNA extracted from PBMCs served as the sequencing template. A volume of approximately 8.4 milliliters of peripheral blood was collected in EDTA tubes. Germline V lookup: CDR1 DFQATT, CDR2 SNEGSKA (reference sequence). Trimming shortened V by 0 bases and J by 4 bases, and 14 bases separated the two germline ends. CDR3 length: 15 residues. This clonotype was detected a few times. Its antigen remains unknown. Construction of the TCR beta libraries employed iRepertoire HTBI primers in conjunction with Arm-PCR of CDR3 regions. Original handling: In the combined samples, roughly 60 TRBV and more than twelve TRBJ segments were identified. Each CDR3 protein gets one entry after TCRdb re-called the multiplex PCR reads with MiXCR. V and J calls and clone size were set by TCRdb, not the authors. The sample consists of about 470,000 distinct CDR3 sequences, 20% to 25% of them appearing once.

The chain has TRBV20-1 and TRBJ2-3; D remains unclear. The clonotype originates from a female donor with Graves disease. The material was peripheral blood mononuclear cells (PBMCs), obtained when the disease was refractory, from a patient treated with antithyroid drugs. The CDR3 DNA reads as TGCAGTGCTAGAGATCCTCAGACGTCCTCAGATACGCAGTATTTT. Protein product: CSARDPQTSSDTQYF.